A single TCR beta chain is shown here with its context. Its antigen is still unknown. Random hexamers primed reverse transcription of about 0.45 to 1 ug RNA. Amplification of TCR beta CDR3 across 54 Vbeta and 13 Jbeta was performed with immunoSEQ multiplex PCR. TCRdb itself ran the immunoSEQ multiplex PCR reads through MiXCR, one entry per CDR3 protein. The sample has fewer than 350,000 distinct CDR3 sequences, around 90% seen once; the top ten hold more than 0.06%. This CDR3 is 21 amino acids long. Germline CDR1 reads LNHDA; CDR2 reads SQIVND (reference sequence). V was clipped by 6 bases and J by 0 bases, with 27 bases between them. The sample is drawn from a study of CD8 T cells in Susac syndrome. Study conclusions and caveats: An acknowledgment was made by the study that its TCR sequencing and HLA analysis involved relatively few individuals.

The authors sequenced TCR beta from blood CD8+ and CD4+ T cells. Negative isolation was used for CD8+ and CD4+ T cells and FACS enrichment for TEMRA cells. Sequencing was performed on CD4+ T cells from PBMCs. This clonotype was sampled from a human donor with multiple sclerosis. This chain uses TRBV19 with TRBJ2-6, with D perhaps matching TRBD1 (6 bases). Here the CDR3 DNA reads TGTGCCAGTAGCCCACTACTCGGGGCAGGGACACCTCTCTCTGGGGCCAACGTCCTGACTTTC. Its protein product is CASSPLLGAGTPLSGANVLTF.